A single sample gave rise to the 20 T cell receptor beta chains below, sequenced in a study of T-cell memory formation after mild COVID-19. In TCRdb, the 5' RACE reads were re-called with MiXCR into one record per CDR3 protein. Of roughly 450,000 distinct CDR3 sequences in the sample, roughly 18% were seen once. Sequencing was carried out using PBMCs or a T cell subset sorted from them (not recorded which). The receptors derive from an adult woman who had mild COVID-19 (a few samples of this study predate the infection). Cell type and time point are not known.

This clonotype was seen only a few times. The chain links TRBV7-3 to TRBJ2-1; 7 nucleotides align to TRBD2. The CDR3 is 16 residues long. The V and J ends lost 1 base and 0 bases, in that order; junction bases with no gene match: 3. Germline CDR1 SGHTA, CDR2 FQGTGA. CDR3 sequence (DNA): TGTGCCAGCAGCTTAAATTCGGGGGGCTCCTACAATGAGCAGTTCTTC. It specifies CASSLNSGGSYNEQFF.

This chain connects TRBV10-3 to TRBJ1-1, with D possibly TRBD1 on 6 matching bases. Germline V gene sequence: CDR1 ENHRY, CDR2 SYGVKD. This CDR3 is 15 amino acids long. V was clipped by 10 bases and J by 2 bases, with 20 bases between them. CDR3 protein: CASGGTRGGNTEAFF. The CDR3 DNA sequence: TGTGCCAGCGGGGGGACAAGGGGTGGAAACACTGAAGCTTTCTTT.

The sample holds a few counts of this clonotype. The V gene is TRBV12-3 or TRBV12-4, the J gene TRBJ2-4; 8 nucleotides align to TRBD1. V shed 8 bases and J 0 bases; nucleotides not matched to a gene: 6. The CDR3 covers 15 residues. The CDR3 here is CASVGQGLAKNIQYF. The CDR3 DNA reads TGTGCCAGCGTAGGACAGGGACTAGCCAAAAACATTCAGTACTTC.

This clonotype was seen only a few times. The DNA of the CDR3 is TGTGCCAGCAGCTACGACAGGGAGGACGAGCAGTACTTC. Its translation: CASSYDREDEQYF. The gene calls are TRBV5-8 and TRBJ2-7; TRBD1 is a possible D gene (7 bases). The CDR3 is 13 amino acids. Germline-derived CDR1 and CDR2 are SGHTS and YDEGEE. V lost 3 bases and J lost 5, with 12 bases in between.

This clonotype was picked up a small number of times. The chain combines TRBV5-1 with TRBJ1-3, with 8 positions matching TRBD1. The J segment lost 2 bases and the V segment lost 0 bases, leaving 4 bases of the junction unmatched. Germline CDR1 is SGHRS and CDR2 is YFSETQ. This CDR3 region has 16 residues. The CDR3 sequence: CASSLVGRGPGNTIYF. The CDR3, as DNA: TGCGCCAGCAGCTTGGTTGGCAGGGGGCCTGGAAACACCATATATTTT.

V and J are TRBV6-5 and TRBJ1-4; D is undetermined. The CDR3 spans 13 residues. Germline CDR1 and CDR2: MNHEY and SVGAGI. V was cut by 6 bases and J by 3 bases, with 8 bases left in between. The CDR3 protein is CASSPGSNEKLFF. The CDR3 nucleotides are TGTGCCAGCAGCCCCGGGTCTAATGAAAAACTGTTTTTT.

This clonotype was seen at least ten times. This chain connects TRBV12-3 or TRBV12-4 to TRBJ2-5, with TRBD2 as a possible D gene (5 bases). V was clipped by 6 bases and J by 0 bases, with 11 bases between them. This CDR3 is 14 amino acids long. DNA for the CDR3: TGTGCCAGCAGCCCAGGACTTAACCAAGAGACCCAGTACTTC. It codes for CASSPGLNQETQYF.

This clonotype was counted many times. The chain combines TRBV7-3 with TRBJ2-3; D remains unclear. Deletions cut 6 bases from V and 6 bases from J, with 13 bases between. CDR1 SGHTA and CDR2 FQGTGA come from the germline V gene. The CDR3 has 13 amino acids. CDR3 residues: CASSGLEYDTQYF. In DNA form, the CDR3 reads TGTGCCAGCAGTGGGCTAGAGTATGATACGCAGTATTTT.

The chain employs TRBV3-1 and TRBJ2-7, with D unclear. V shed 5 bases and J shed 7 bases, with 15 bases lying between them. CDR3 length: 13 residues. Germline loops: CDR1 LGHDT, CDR2 YNNKEL (reference sequence). CDR3 nucleotides: TGTGCCAGCAGCTCTGCTGCGGCGAGTGAGCAGTACTTC. Protein product: CASSSAAASEQYF.

This chain uses TRBV5-1 with TRBJ1-6, with no clear D. V was clipped by 7 bases and J by 6 bases, with 17 bases between them. Germline V gene sequence: CDR1 SGHRS, CDR2 YFSETQ. CDR3 length: 15 amino acids. CDR3 sequence reads: CASAVASGPNSPLHF. DNA for the CDR3: TGCGCCAGCGCCGTGGCCAGTGGACCTAATTCACCCCTCCACTTT. Complete variable domain (other parts from reference TRBV5-1 and TRBJ1-6): KAGVTQTPRYLIKTRGQQVTLSCSPISGHRSVSWYQQTPGQGLQFLFEYFSETQRNKGNFPGRFSGRQFSNSRSEMNVSTLELGDSALYLCASAVASGPNSPLHFGNGTRLTVT.

The sample holds a few counts of this clonotype. V and J are TRBV5-1 and TRBJ2-1, with D perhaps given as TRBD1 or TRBD2 (6 bases each). CDR1 is SGHRS, CDR2 YFSETQ, per germline. This CDR3 has 14 residues. The V end lost 5 bases, the J end lost 0 bases, and 9 bases lay between the germline ends. Here the CDR3 reads CASSRGDSYNEQFF. The CDR3 region has the DNA TGCGCCAGCAGTAGGGGGGACTCCTACAATGAGCAGTTCTTC.

The chain has TRBV7-9 and TRBJ2-3; D gene uncertain. The germline gives CDR1 SEHNR, CDR2 FQNEAQ (reference sequence). The CDR3 is 15 residues long. V gave up 3 bases and J gave up 0 bases, with 10 bases separating them. CDR3 amino acids: CASSFGQVSTDTQYF. As DNA, the CDR3 is TGTGCCAGCAGCTTTGGGCAGGTCAGCACAGATACGCAGTATTTT.

The rearrangement uses TRBV2 and TRBJ2-2, with 8 bases lining up with TRBD2. Trimming cost V 9 bases and J 5 bases; bases outside gene matches: 11. CDR3 length equals 15 residues. Germline-derived CDR1 and CDR2 are SNHLY and FYNNEI. The CDR3 DNA reads TGTGCCAGTACCGGACTAGCAAAATCAACCGGGGAGCTGTTTTTT. Residues: CASTGLAKSTGELFF.

V and J are TRBV4-3 and TRBJ1-1; D unresolved. Germline loops: CDR1 LGHNA, CDR2 YSLEER. V gave up 0 bases and J gave up 0 bases, with 8 bases separating them. CDR3 length equals 15 residues. CDR3 in amino acids: CASSQDEFMNTEAFF. The CDR3 DNA follows: TGCGCCAGCAGCCAAGATGAGTTCATGAACACTGAAGCTTTCTTT.

The sample holds a few counts of this clonotype. The V gene is TRBV7-9, the J gene TRBJ2-3, with 13 positions matching TRBD2. The germline V gene has CDR1 SEHNR and CDR2 FQNEAQ (reference sequence). This CDR3 contains 14 residues. V shed 6 bases, J shed 4 bases, and the junction held 1 base outside the gene matches. The CDR3 region is CASRGLAGPDTQYF. The CDR3 DNA is TGTGCCAGCAGGGGACTAGCGGGACCAGATACGCAGTATTTT.

The chain joins TRBV4-2 to TRBJ2-5, with TRBD2 matching 14 bases. Germline lookup yields CDR1 LGHNA and CDR2 YNFKEQ. The CDR3 runs 15 residues. J was trimmed by 5 bases and V by 8 bases; bases with no gene match: 7. As DNA, the CDR3 is TGTGCCAGCGGGACTAGCGGGGGTGGGCGTGAGACCCAGTACTTC. Its translation: CASGTSGGGRETQYF.

This clonotype was counted between two and nine times. CDR3 amino acids: CASSYSRGANTEAFF. CDR3 DNA sequence: TGTGCCAGCAGCTACTCGCGAGGGGCGAACACTGAAGCTTTCTTT. The chain employs TRBV2 and TRBJ1-1, with D maybe TRBD1 (5 bases). Germline assignment: CDR1 SNHLY and CDR2 FYNNEI. The CDR3 length is 15 residues. Trimming cost V 6 bases and J 1 base, with 15 bases left between them.

The V and J genes are TRBV6-1 and TRBJ1-1, with a possible D match to TRBD1 (6 bases). Trimming left V 6 bases short and J 5 bases short, with 13 bases between. CDR3 size: 13 residues. Looked up from germline, CDR1 is MNHNS and CDR2 is SASEGT. CDR3 region: CASSEGGETEAFF. In nucleotides, the CDR3 is TGTGCCAGCAGCGAGGGGGGGGAGACTGAAGCTTTCTTT.

This chain uses TRBV24-1 with TRBJ2-1; 7 nucleotides line up with TRBD2. J gave up 2 bases and V 4 bases, and 4 bases lay outside the gene matches. CDR1 and CDR2 (germline): KGHDR, SFDVKD. CDR3 length equals 15 residues. The CDR3 spells CATSEGGTTYNEQFF. Here the CDR3 DNA reads TGTGCCACCAGTGAGGGAGGGACCACCTACAATGAGCAGTTCTTC.

This clonotype was counted a few times. This sequence joins TRBV19 and TRBJ1-2; tentative D call: TRBD1 (5 bases). Trimming stripped 5 bases from V and 2 bases from J, with 9 bases between. CDR3 length: 13 amino acids. Germline values: CDR1 LNHDA, CDR2 SQIVND (reference sequence). The CDR3 region has the DNA TGTGCCAGTAGTTCCAACAGGAACTATGGCTACACCTTC. Translation: CASSSNRNYGYTF. The entire variable domain, with the rest obtained from reference TRBV19 and TRBJ1-2, is as follows: DGGITQSPKYLFRKEGQNVTLSCEQNLNHDAMYWYRQDPGQGLRLIYYSQIVNDFQKGDIAEGYSVSREKKESFPLTVTSAQKNPTAFYLCASSSNRNYGYTFGSGTRLTVV.